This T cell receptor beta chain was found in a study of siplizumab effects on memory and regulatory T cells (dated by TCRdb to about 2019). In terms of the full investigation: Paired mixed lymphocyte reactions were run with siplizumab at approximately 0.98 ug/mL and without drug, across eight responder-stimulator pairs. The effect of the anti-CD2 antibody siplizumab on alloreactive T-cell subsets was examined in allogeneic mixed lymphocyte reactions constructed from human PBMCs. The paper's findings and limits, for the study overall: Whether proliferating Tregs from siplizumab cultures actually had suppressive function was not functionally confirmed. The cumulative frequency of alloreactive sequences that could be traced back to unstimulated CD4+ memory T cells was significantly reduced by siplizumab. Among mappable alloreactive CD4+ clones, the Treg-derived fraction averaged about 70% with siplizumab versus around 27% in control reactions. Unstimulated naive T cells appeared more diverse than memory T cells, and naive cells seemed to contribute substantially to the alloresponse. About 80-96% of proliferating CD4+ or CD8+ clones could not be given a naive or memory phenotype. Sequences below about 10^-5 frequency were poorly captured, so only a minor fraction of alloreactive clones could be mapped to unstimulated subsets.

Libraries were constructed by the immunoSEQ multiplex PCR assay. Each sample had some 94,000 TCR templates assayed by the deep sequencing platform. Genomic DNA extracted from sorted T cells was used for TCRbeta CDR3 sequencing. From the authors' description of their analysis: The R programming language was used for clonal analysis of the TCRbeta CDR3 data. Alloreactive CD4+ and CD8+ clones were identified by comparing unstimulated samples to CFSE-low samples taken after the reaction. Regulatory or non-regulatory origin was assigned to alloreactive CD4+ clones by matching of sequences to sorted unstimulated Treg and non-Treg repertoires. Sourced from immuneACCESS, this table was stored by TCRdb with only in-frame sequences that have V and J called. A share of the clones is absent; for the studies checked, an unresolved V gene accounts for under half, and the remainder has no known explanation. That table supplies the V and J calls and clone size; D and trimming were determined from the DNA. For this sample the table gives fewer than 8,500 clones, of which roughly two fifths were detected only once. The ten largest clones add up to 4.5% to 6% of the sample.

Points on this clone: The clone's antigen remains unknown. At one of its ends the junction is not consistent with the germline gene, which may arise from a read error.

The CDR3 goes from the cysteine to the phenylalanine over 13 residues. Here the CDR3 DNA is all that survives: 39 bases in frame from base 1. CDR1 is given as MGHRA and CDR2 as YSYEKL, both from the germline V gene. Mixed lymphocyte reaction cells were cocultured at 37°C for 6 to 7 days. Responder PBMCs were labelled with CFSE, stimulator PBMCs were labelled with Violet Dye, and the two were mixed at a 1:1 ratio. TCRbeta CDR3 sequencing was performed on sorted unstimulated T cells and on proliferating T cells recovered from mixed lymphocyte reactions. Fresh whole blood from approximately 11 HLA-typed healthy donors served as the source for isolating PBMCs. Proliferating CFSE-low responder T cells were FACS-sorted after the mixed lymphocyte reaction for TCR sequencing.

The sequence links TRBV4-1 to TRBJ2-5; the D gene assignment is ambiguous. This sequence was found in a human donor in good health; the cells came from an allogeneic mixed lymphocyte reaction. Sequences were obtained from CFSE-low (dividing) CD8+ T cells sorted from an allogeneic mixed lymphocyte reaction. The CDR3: CASSQERKETQYF. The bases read TGTGCCAGCAGCCAAGAGAGAAAAGAGACCCAGTACTTC.